The clone carrying this T cell receptor beta chain was counted many times. Diagnosing involved the use of clinical symptoms, serum thyroxine and TRAb, thyroid ultrasound and orbital computed tomography. The sample comes from a study of T cells in Graves' hyperthyroidism and ophthalmopathy. V shed 9 bases and J 2 bases; nucleotides not matched to a gene: 6. The germline V gene encodes CDR1 WNHNN and CDR2 SYGVQD (reference sequence). The CDR3 length is 14 residues. RNA transcripts yielded amplified TCR beta CDR3 regions. The HTBI set primed first-round TCR CDR3 RT-PCR. TCRdb passed the multiplex PCR reads through MiXCR, listing each CDR3 protein once. The sample gives more than 500,000 distinct CDR3 sequences, about 45% of which show up once; 19% is in the top ten.

The sequence was obtained from an adult woman with Graves' disease, either hyperthyroidism or ophthalmopathy (not recorded which). The sequencing input was peripheral blood or thyroid tissue (not recorded which). This chain connects TRBV10-1 to TRBJ1-5; 8 nucleotides agree with TRBD1. The CDR3 loop reads CAREQGDRNQPQHF. CDR3 bases: TGCGCCAGGGAACAGGGGGACCGCAATCAGCCCCAGCATTTT.